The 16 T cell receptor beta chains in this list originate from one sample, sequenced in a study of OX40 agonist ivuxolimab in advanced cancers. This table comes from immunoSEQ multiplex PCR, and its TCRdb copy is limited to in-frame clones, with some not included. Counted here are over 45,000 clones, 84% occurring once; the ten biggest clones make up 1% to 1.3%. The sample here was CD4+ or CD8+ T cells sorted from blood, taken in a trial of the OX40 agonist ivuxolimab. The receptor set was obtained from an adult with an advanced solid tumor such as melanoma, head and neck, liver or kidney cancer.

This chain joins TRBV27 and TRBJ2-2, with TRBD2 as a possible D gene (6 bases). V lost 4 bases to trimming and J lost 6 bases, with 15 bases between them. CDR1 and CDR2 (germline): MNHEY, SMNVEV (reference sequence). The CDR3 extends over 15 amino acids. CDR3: CASSSGRERAGELFF. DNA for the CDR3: TGTGCCAGCAGTTCGGGACGGGAGCGCGCCGGGGAGCTGTTTTTT.

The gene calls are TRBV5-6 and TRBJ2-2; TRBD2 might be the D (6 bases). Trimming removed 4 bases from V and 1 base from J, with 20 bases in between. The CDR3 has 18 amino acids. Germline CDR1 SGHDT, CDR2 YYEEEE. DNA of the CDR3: TGTGCCAGCAGCCTAATTCCCGGGACTCACAAGAACACCGGGGAGCTGTTTTTT. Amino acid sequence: CASSLIPGTHKNTGELFF. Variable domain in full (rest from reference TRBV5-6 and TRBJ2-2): DAGVTQSPTHLIKTRGQQVTLRCSPKSGHDTVSWYQQALGQGPQFIFQYYEEEERQRGNFPDRFSGHQFPNYSSELNVNALLLGDSALYLCASSLIPGTHKNTGELFFGEGSRLTVL.

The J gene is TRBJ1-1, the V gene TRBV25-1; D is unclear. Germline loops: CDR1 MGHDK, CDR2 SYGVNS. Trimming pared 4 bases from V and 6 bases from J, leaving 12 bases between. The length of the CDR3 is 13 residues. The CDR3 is CASSGPLRSEAFF. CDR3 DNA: TGTGCCAGCAGTGGGCCCCTCCGCTCTGAAGCTTTCTTT.

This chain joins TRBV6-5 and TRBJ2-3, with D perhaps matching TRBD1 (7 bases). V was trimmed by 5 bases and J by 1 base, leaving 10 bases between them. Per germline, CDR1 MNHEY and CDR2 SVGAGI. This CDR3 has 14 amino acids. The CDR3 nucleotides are TGTGCCAGCAGTGACAGGGAGGGCACAGATACGCAGTATTTT. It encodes CASSDREGTDTQYF.

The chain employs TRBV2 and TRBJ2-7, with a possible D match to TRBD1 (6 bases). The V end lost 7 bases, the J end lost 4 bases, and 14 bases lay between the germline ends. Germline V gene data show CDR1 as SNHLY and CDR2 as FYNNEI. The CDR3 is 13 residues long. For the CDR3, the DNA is TGTGCCAGCACCCAGGACAGAGAATACGAGCAGTACTTC. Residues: CASTQDREYEQYF.

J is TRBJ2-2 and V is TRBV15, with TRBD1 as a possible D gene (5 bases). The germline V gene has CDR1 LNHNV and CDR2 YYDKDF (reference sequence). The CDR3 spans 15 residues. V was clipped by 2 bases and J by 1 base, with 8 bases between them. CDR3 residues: CATSRRQGNTGELFF. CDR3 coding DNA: TGTGCCACCAGCAGAAGGCAGGGGAACACCGGGGAGCTGTTTTTT.

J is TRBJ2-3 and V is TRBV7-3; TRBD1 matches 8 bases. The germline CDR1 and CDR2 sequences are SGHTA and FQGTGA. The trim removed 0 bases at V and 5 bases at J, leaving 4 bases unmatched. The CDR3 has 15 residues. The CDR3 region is CASSLTSGGVDTQYF. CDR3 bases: TGTGCCAGCAGCTTAACCTCAGGGGGCGTAGATACGCAGTATTTT.

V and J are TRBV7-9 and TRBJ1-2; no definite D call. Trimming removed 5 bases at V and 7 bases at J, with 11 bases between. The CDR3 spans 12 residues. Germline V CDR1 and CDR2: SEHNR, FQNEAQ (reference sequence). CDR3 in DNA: TGTGCCAGCAGCGCCGGCGTCGGTGGCTACACCTTC. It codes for CASSAGVGGYTF.

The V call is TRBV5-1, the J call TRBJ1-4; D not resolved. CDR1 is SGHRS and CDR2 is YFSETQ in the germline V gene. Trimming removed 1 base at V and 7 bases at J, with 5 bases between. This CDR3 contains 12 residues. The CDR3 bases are TGCGCCAGCAGCTTGAAGGGTGAAAAACTGTTTTTT. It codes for CASSLKGEKLFF.

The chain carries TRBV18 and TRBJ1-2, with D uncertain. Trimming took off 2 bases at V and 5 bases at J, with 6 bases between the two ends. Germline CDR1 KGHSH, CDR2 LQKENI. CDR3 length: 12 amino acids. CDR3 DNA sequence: TGTGCCAGCTCACCAGACAAGTATGGCTACACCTTC. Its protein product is CASSPDKYGYTF.

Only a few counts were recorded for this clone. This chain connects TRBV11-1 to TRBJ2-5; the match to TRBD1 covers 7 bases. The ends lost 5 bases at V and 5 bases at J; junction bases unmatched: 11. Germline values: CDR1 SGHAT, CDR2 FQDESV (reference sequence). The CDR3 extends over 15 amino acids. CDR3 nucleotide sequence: TGTGCCAGCAGCCCAGGACCCGCCAGGGGGGAGACCCAGTACTTC. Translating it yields CASSPGPARGETQYF. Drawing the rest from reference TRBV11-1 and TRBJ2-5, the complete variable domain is EAEVAQSPRYKITEKSQAVAFWCDPISGHATLYWYRQILGQGPELLVQFQDESVVDDSQLPKDRFSAERLKGVDSTLKIQPAELGDSAMYLCASSPGPARGETQYFGPGTRLLVL.

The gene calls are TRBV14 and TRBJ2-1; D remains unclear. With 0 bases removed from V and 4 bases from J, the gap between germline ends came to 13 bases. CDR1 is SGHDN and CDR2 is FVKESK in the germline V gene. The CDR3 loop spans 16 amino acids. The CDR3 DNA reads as TGTGCCAGCAGCCAAGAACCCCTCTTATTTTACAATGAGCAGTTCTTC. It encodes CASSQEPLLFYNEQFF.

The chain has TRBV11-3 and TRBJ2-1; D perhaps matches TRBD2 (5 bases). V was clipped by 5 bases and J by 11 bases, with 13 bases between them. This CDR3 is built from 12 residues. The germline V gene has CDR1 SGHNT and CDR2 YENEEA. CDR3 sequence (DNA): TGTGCCAGCAGCGGGAGTCGCGGTAAGCAGTTCTTC. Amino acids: CASSGSRGKQFF.

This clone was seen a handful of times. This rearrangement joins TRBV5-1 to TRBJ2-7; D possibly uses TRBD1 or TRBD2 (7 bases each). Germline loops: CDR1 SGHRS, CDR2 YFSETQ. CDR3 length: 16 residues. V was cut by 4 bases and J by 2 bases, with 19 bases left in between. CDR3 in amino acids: CASSLGGTAIAYEQYF. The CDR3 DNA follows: TGCGCCAGCAGCCTGGGGGGGACAGCGATAGCCTACGAGCAGTACTTC.

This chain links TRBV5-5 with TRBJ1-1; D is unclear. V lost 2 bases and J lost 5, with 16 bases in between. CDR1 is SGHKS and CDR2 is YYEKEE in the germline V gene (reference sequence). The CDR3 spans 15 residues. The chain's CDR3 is CASSLGTSSGTEAFF. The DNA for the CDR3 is TGTGCCAGCAGCTTAGGAACCAGTTCGGGTACTGAAGCTTTCTTT.

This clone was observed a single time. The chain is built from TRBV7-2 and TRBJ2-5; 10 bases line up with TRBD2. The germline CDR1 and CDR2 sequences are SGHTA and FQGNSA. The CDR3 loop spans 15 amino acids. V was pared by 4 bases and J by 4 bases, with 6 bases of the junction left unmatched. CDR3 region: CASSSAGTSVETQYF. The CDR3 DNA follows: TGTGCCAGCAGCTCAGCCGGGACTAGCGTAGAGACCCAGTACTTC. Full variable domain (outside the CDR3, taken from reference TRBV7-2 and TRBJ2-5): GAGVSQSPSNKVTEKGKDVELRCDPISGHTALYWYRQSLGQGLEFLIYFQGNSAPDKSGLPSDRFSAERTGGSVSTLTIQRTQQEDSAVYLCASSSAGTSVETQYFGPGTRLLVL.